Below, 9 T cell receptor beta chains from the same sample are listed, as sequenced in a study of T cell clonotyping in hematopoietic cell transplantation. Here immunoSEQ multiplex PCR was the method, and the copy in TCRdb shows in-frame clones only, minus some. Found here are 30,000 to 40,000 clones, roughly 95% of them singletons; the top ten hold about 1.6%. Regarding time point: recipient sample about 28 days before transplant, after cytoreduction. The sample in question was peripheral blood mononuclear cells, obtained before stem cell transplant. Receptors originate from a middle-aged man with chronic myeloid leukemia. Some clones in this sample may be carry-over from other donors' samples.

This clone has only one observation. The chain employs TRBV5-1 and TRBJ2-2; tentatively, D is TRBD1 (5 bases). Germline lookup yields CDR1 SGHRS and CDR2 YFSETQ. The CDR3 runs to 15 residues. Trimming pared 4 bases from V and 0 bases from J, leaving 10 bases between. DNA for the CDR3: TGCGCCAGCAGCCTCGACAGACCGAACACCGGGGAGCTGTTTTTT. Translated, it gives CASSLDRPNTGELFF.

This sequence joins TRBV29-1 and TRBJ1-4; the D is unclear. CDR1 and CDR2 (germline): SQVTM, ANQGSEA. This CDR3 has 15 residues. V dropped 1 base and J dropped 4 bases, with 13 bases sitting between them. The chain's CDR3 is CSVEGGGPFNEKLFF. The CDR3 nucleotides are TGCAGCGTTGAAGGAGGAGGGCCCTTTAATGAAAAACTGTTTTTT.

The rearrangement uses TRBV5-1 and TRBJ1-6; D uncertain. Germline CDR1 and CDR2: SGHRS and YFSETQ. The CDR3 totals 15 residues. Trimming cost V 3 bases and J 6 bases, with 13 bases left between them. The CDR3 reads CASSSQDPGNSPLHF. Here the CDR3 DNA reads TGCGCCAGCAGCTCCCAGGACCCCGGTAATTCACCCCTCCACTTT.

The chain recombines TRBV10-3 with TRBJ1-5, with TRBD1 matching 8 bases. CDR1 and CDR2 (germline): ENHRY, SYGVKD. V was clipped by 11 bases and J by 5 bases; unmatched bases: 8. The CDR3 runs 13 residues. The CDR3 DNA reads TGTGCCGTATCGGGACAGGTAGATCAGCCCCAGCATTTT. The encoded protein is CAVSGQVDQPQHF.

This rearrangement joins TRBV4-3 to TRBJ1-2; D call uncertain. V lost 0 bases to trimming and J lost 4 bases, with 15 bases between them. This CDR3 region has 16 residues. CDR1 is LGHNA and CDR2 is YSLEER in the germline V gene. The chain's CDR3 is CASSQEGGGIVYGYTF. CDR3 bases: TGCGCCAGCAGCCAAGAAGGAGGAGGGATCGTCTATGGCTACACCTTC.

The V call is TRBV19, the J call TRBJ2-7; 11 nucleotides agree with TRBD1. CDR3 size: 16 residues. Per the germline V gene, CDR1 is LNHDA and CDR2 is SQIVND (reference sequence). The J segment lost 6 bases and the V segment lost 1 base, leaving 8 bases of the junction unmatched. The CDR3 region is CASSIADGTGGTEQYF. The CDR3 region has the DNA TGTGCCAGTAGTATAGCAGACGGGACAGGGGGGACCGAGCAGTACTTC. Variable domain in full (rest from reference TRBV19 and TRBJ2-7): DGGITQSPKYLFRKEGQNVTLSCEQNLNHDAMYWYRQDPGQGLRLIYYSQIVNDFQKGDIAEGYSVSREKKESFPLTVTSAQKNPTAFYLCASSIADGTGGTEQYFGPGTRLTVT.

J is TRBJ1-6 and V is TRBV6-5, with D hard to call. The germline CDR1 and CDR2 sequences are MNHEY and SVGAGI. The CDR3 contains 16 residues. Deletions cut 0 bases from V and 2 bases from J, with 8 bases between. Here the CDR3 reads CASSYSSSPYNSPLHF. The CDR3 DNA is TGTGCCAGCAGTTACTCGAGCAGTCCCTATAATTCACCCCTCCACTTT.

The CDR3 sequence: CASHFGQGNTEAFF. The CDR3 bases are TGCGCCAGCCATTTCGGACAGGGGAACACTGAAGCTTTCTTT. The chain uses TRBV10-2 and TRBJ1-1, with 8 bases lining up with TRBD1. J lost 1 base, V lost 8 bases, and 6 bases had no gene match. This CDR3 region has 14 residues. Germline V CDR1 and CDR2: WSHSY, SAAADI.

V gene TRBV2 combines with J gene TRBJ2-3; 13 bases are shared with TRBD2. This CDR3 comprises 14 residues. Trimming at V came to 5 bases and at J to 6 bases, leaving 2 bases not matched to a gene. Germline CDR1 reads SNHLY; CDR2 reads FYNNEI. The CDR3: CASSTSGGGDTQYF. The CDR3 region has the DNA TGTGCCAGCAGTACTAGCGGGGGGGGTGATACGCAGTATTTT.